A single sample is the source of the 5 T cell receptor beta chains below, sequenced in a study of T cell repertoires in cytomegalovirus infection. TCRdb passed the reads through MiXCR, listing each CDR3 protein once. Of nearly 700,000 distinct CDR3 sequences listed, around a third are singletons. These receptors lack a known antigen. The source material was cultured PBMCs, sampled from culture after CMV antigen stimulation. The receptors shown here come from a human donor in good health (CMV status not recorded). Some clones in this sample may be carry-over from other donors' samples.

The chain joins TRBV27 to TRBJ2-5; D perhaps matches TRBD1 (5 bases). The CDR3 is 14 residues long. V shed 7 bases and J shed 5 bases, with 17 bases lying between them. Germline values: CDR1 MNHEY, CDR2 SMNVEV (reference sequence). The CDR3 protein is CASKDLGARETQYF. The CDR3 DNA reads TGTGCCAGCAAGGATCTAGGGGCACGGGAGACCCAGTACTTC.

This clonotype was seen only a few times. The chain recombines TRBV28 with TRBJ2-7; 8 nucleotides line up with TRBD2. The germline gives CDR1 MDHEN, CDR2 SYDVKM. This CDR3 has 13 residues. V was clipped by 5 bases and J by 6 bases; unmatched bases: 6. The CDR3 DNA follows: TGTGCCAGCAGTACTAGCGGTGGCACCGAGCAGTACTTC. This encodes CASSTSGGTEQYF.

This clonotype has more than one count but fewer than ten. The chain is built from TRBV12-3 or TRBV12-4 and TRBJ1-5; TRBD1 matches 7 bases. Unmatched junction bases numbered 10, after V lost 5 bases and J lost 0 bases. There are 17 residues in the CDR3. This CDR3 is CASSGTGDLYSNQPQHF. CDR3 nucleotides: TGTGCCAGCAGTGGAACAGGGGACCTTTATAGCAATCAGCCCCAGCATTTT.

The chain is built from TRBV4-3 and TRBJ2-3; 9 bases are a match to TRBD2. The germline V gene encodes CDR1 LGHNA and CDR2 YSLEER. The CDR3 consists of 17 residues. Losses at the gene ends were 0 bases for V and 1 base for J; bases not matched to a gene: 5. This CDR3 is CASSQDGLAGRTDTQYF. CDR3 DNA sequence: TGCGCCAGCAGCCAAGATGGGCTAGCGGGGCGCACAGATACGCAGTATTTT.

This clonotype has a count of ten or more. This chain joins TRBV5-1 and TRBJ2-3; 10 bases fit TRBD1. The CDR3 loop spans 15 amino acids. J was trimmed by 4 bases and V by 3 bases; bases with no gene match: 5. Germline V gives CDR1 SGHRS, CDR2 YFSETQ. The CDR3, as DNA: TGCGCCAGCAGCTCGACAGGGGGCTGGGCAGATACGCAGTATTTT. Encoded protein: CASSSTGGWADTQYF.